Below are 17 T cell receptor beta chains sequenced from a single sample in a study of preoperative IRX-2 immunotherapy in early breast cancer. Treatment: preoperative locoregional IRX-2 cytokine immunotherapy. Clones were read by immunoSEQ multiplex PCR, and TCRdb kept only the in-frame ones, dropping some. The top ten clones hold 15% of a sample with approximately 4,000 clones, approximately 70% of them seen once. The sequences come from tumor tissue, collected after IRX-2 immunotherapy. These receptors came from a human donor with breast cancer.

This sequence joins TRBV19 and TRBJ1-2, with D perhaps TRBD1 (6 bases). This CDR3 region has 15 residues. The germline gives CDR1 LNHDA, CDR2 SQIVND (reference sequence). Trimming removed 7 bases at V and 2 bases at J, with 17 bases between. The CDR3 loop reads CASTTYAGTNYGYTF. The CDR3 bases are TGTGCCAGTACCACTTACGCCGGGACAAACTATGGCTACACCTTC.

The rearrangement uses TRBV5-1 and TRBJ1-5; 8 nucleotides align to TRBD1. The CDR3 consists of 15 residues. The ends lost 4 bases at V and 3 bases at J; junction bases unmatched: 6. The V gene's germline CDR1 is SGHRS and CDR2 YFSETQ. The CDR3 region has the DNA TGCGCCAGCAGCACCGGACAGGGTGACAATCAGCCCCAGCATTTT. Translation: CASSTGQGDNQPQHF.

This clone was counted a single time. This chain links TRBV18 with TRBJ1-1; no reliable D call. The germline CDR1 and CDR2 sequences are KGHSH and LQKENI. V gave up 2 bases and J gave up 5 bases, with 12 bases separating them. The CDR3 length is 14 residues. CDR3 DNA sequence: TGTGCCAGCTCACCAAGGACCGGGGAAACTGAAGCTTTCTTT. It translates to CASSPRTGETEAFF.

The genes are TRBV10-3 and TRBJ1-5, with D unresolved. In germline, CDR1 is ENHRY, CDR2 SYGVKD. The CDR3 is 15 residues long. Trimming pared 0 bases from V and 0 bases from J, leaving 6 bases between. The CDR3 region is CAISESGVSNQPQHF. The CDR3 DNA sequence: TGTGCCATCAGTGAGTCGGGAGTTAGCAATCAGCCCCAGCATTTT.

The V gene is TRBV28, the J gene TRBJ2-1; 10 nucleotides agree with TRBD2. J lost 6 bases, V lost 5 bases, and 10 bases had no gene match. In germline, CDR1 is MDHEN, CDR2 SYDVKM. This CDR3 spans 16 amino acids. The CDR3 loop is CASSRLAGEVFNEQFF. The CDR3, as DNA: TGTGCCAGCAGTCGCCTAGCGGGAGAAGTATTCAATGAGCAGTTCTTC.

The chain links TRBV25-1 to TRBJ1-1; tentatively, D is TRBD1 (5 bases). V lost 10 bases to trimming and J lost 5 bases, with 17 bases between them. Germline V gene lookup returns CDR1 MGHDK and CDR2 SYGVNS. This CDR3 is built from 13 residues. CDR3 sequence reads: CATSAGAGTEAFF. The CDR3 nucleotides are TGTGCCACCTCCGCCGGGGCAGGGACTGAAGCTTTCTTT.

The rearrangement links TRBV29-1 to TRBJ2-1, with 9 bases aligning to TRBD1. The CDR3 is 13 residues long. The junction had 9 bases not matched to a gene; V was cut back by 6 bases and J by 9 bases. Germline V gives CDR1 SQVTM, CDR2 ANQGSEA. CDR3 region: CSVEGDRAIEQFF. Written as DNA, the CDR3 is TGCAGCGTGGAGGGGGACAGGGCGATTGAGCAGTTCTTC.

This clone came up a few times. The rearrangement uses TRBV10-3 and TRBJ2-7, with 7 bases fitting TRBD1. Germline V gene lookup returns CDR1 ENHRY and CDR2 SYGVKD. The CDR3 runs to 13 residues. Trimming at V came to 2 bases and at J to 4 bases, leaving 2 bases not matched to a gene. The CDR3 sequence is CAISEGRGYEQYF. The CDR3 DNA follows: TGTGCCATCAGTGAGGGCAGGGGGTACGAGCAGTACTTC.

The rearrangement links TRBV6-8 to TRBJ1-3; 9 positions agree with TRBD1. With 5 bases clipped from V and 2 bases from J, the junction kept 4 bases outside the gene matches. Per germline, CDR1 MNHGY and CDR2 SAAAGT. The CDR3 has 15 residues. The CDR3 DNA follows: TGTGCCAGCAGTGCCCGGGACAGGGCTGGAAACACCATATATTTT. This sequence encodes CASSARDRAGNTIYF.

The genes are TRBV7-1 and TRBJ2-7; perhaps TRBD1 as D (5 bases). TRBV7-1 is an ORF for which the function is uncertain. The ends were cut back, 5 bases at V and 5 bases at J, with 22 bases in the middle. The CDR3 spans 16 residues. CDR3 loop: CASSPAGQLRRNEQYF. The CDR3 DNA sequence: TGTGCCAGCAGCCCGGCTGGACAATTACGACGAAACGAGCAGTACTTC.

This chain connects TRBV28 to TRBJ1-2; 7 bases align to TRBD1. The trim removed 8 bases at V and 8 bases at J, leaving 11 bases unmatched. The CDR3 extends over 13 amino acids. Per germline, CDR1 MDHEN and CDR2 SYDVKM. The CDR3 here is CASRMLRGQGYTF. The CDR3 nucleotides read TGTGCCAGCCGTATGTTGAGGGGACAGGGCTACACCTTC.

Here the CDR3 reads CASSMTSGPYEQYF. CDR3 in DNA: TGTGCCAGTTCGATGACTAGCGGCCCCTACGAGCAGTACTTC. The chain recombines TRBV6-8 with TRBJ2-7; 9 nucleotides agree with TRBD2. Germline V lookup: CDR1 MNHGY, CDR2 SAAAGT. CDR3 length: 14 amino acids. V dropped 9 bases and J dropped 2; count of bases not matched to a gene: 8.

V and J are TRBV15 and TRBJ1-3; D not resolved. This CDR3 spans 15 amino acids. V was shortened by 0 bases and J by 1 base, with 7 bases between the two germline ends. Per germline, CDR1 LNHNV and CDR2 YYDKDF (reference sequence). The CDR3 DNA is TGTGCCACCAGCAGAGATCCCGGGTCTGGAAACACCATATATTTT. Its translation: CATSRDPGSGNTIYF.

Concerning this clone: Other DNA sequences in the same sample also yield this CDR3. The rearrangement uses TRBV15 and TRBJ1-5; 9 bases match TRBD1. The CDR3 length is 17 residues. CDR1 is LNHNV and CDR2 is YYDKDF in the germline V gene (reference sequence). Trimming took 0 bases from V and 7 from J; bases not matched to a gene: 10. The CDR3 loop reads CATSRDPPGTGSQPQHF. CDR3 DNA: TGTGCCACCAGCAGAGATCCCCCCGGGACAGGGTCGCAGCCCCAGCATTTT. Full variable domain (remainder filled in from reference TRBV15 and TRBJ1-5): DAMVIQNPRYQVTQFGKPVTLSCSQTLNHNVMYWYQQKSSQAPKLLFHYYDKDFNNEADTPDNFQSRRPNTSFCFLDIRSPGLGDTAMYLCATSRDPPGTGSQPQHFGDGTRLSIL.

The gene calls are TRBV5-1 and TRBJ1-5; 10 bases line up with TRBD1. In germline, CDR1 is SGHRS, CDR2 YFSETQ. V shed 1 base and J 7 bases; nucleotides not matched to a gene: 5. The CDR3 is made up of 15 amino acids. DNA for the CDR3: TGCGCCAGCAGCTTGTCTGGGACAGGGGAACAGCCCCAGCATTTT. Amino acid sequence: CASSLSGTGEQPQHF.

The chain links TRBV11-3 to TRBJ2-1; perhaps TRBD1 as D (6 bases). V lost 5 bases and J lost 3, with 11 bases in between. This CDR3 has 14 amino acids. The V gene's germline CDR1 is SGHNT and CDR2 YENEEA. The CDR3 DNA reads TGTGCCAGCAGCCTCTCAGGGGTCTACAATGAGCAGTTCTTC. Translating gives CASSLSGVYNEQFF.

V gene TRBV29-1 combines with J gene TRBJ2-7; TRBD1 agrees at 8 bases. Germline values: CDR1 SQVTM, CDR2 ANQGSEA. V lost 3 bases to trimming and J lost 4 bases; unmatched junction nucleotides: 8. The length of the CDR3 is 14 residues. Written as DNA, the CDR3 is TGCAGCGTTGATCCCGGGACAGGTCTGTACGAGCAGTACTTC. It codes for CSVDPGTGLYEQYF.